The clone carrying this T cell receptor beta chain was seen at least ten times. V trimming: 5 bases; J trimming: 7 bases; junction bases outside the gene matches: 9. The CDR3 is made up of 15 amino acids. Each diagnosis drew on symptoms, thyroxine, TRAb, thyroid ultrasound and orbital computed tomography findings. The data stem from a study of T cells in Graves' hyperthyroidism and ophthalmopathy. The CDR3 regions of TCR beta were amplified from RNA transcripts. First-round RT-PCR targeting the TCR CDR3 was performed with the HTBI primer set. One entry per CDR3 protein, called by TCRdb with MiXCR from the multiplex PCR reads. The sample has a few hundred thousand distinct CDR3 sequences, around a sixth seen once.

The V call is TRBV12-3 or TRBV12-4, the J call TRBJ1-2, with 11 bases that match TRBD1. The clonotype was recovered from a woman aged 25 to 39 with Graves' hyperthyroidism. The specimen was blood. The CDR3 region is CASSLRTGGDSGYTF. The CDR3 bases are TGTGCCAGCAGTCTTAGGACAGGGGGCGATTCTGGCTACACCTTC.